This is a list of T cell receptor beta chains from one sample in a study of blood T cell repertoires in COVID-19. Method: immunoSEQ multiplex PCR; TCRdb's copy keeps in-frame clones and lacks some. This sample has about 70,000 clones, with 75% to 85% found just once. The specimen was peripheral blood. Receptors were obtained from a human donor in a cohort sampled during active COVID-19. CDR3s include the opening cysteine and the closing phenylalanine or tryptophan.

J: TRBJ2-3
V: TRBV29-1
CDR3: CSVDIGTDTQYF

J: TRBJ1-2
V: TRBV28
CDR3: CASSENRIAGYTF

J: TRBJ1-2
V: TRBV28
CDR3: CASREGYTMSGYTF

J: TRBJ1-4
V: TRBV7-8
CDR3: CASTETPGWSEKLFF

J: TRBJ1-3
V: TRBV9
CDR3: CASSVGHDSGNTIYF

J: TRBJ2-1
V: TRBV10-3
CDR3: CAITGERTASNEQFF

J: TRBJ2-7
V: TRBV19
CDR3: CASSRFLENYEQYF

J: TRBJ2-7
V: TRBV28
CDR3: CASSRDNSYEQYF

J: TRBJ2-2
V: TRBV6-5
CDR3: CASIEGVFTGELFF

J: TRBJ2-2
V: TRBV5-8
CDR3: CASSFGGFTGELFF

J: TRBJ2-1
V: TRBV6-5
CDR3: CASRPIAYTGDEQFF

J: TRBJ2-1
V: TRBV15
CDR3: CATSRRVLAGGHDEQFF

J: TRBJ2-7
V: TRBV5-1
CDR3: CASSLEPTGTASYEQYF

J: TRBJ1-1
V: TRBV28
CDR3: CATAEGLEAFF

J: TRBJ2-7
V: TRBV5-1
CDR3: CASRTRTGGLEQYF

J: TRBJ1-5
V: TRBV28
CDR3: CASSFSTGRGGNQPQHF

J: TRBJ2-1
V: TRBV18
CDR3: CASSRLSGSRDNEQFF

J: TRBJ2-3
V: TRBV6-2/TRBV6-3
CDR3: CASSYGAGSGDTQYF

J: TRBJ1-5
V: TRBV19
CDR3: CASSLTGGQHF

J: TRBJ2-5
V: TRBV27
CDR3: CASSLWSGETQYF

J: TRBJ2-7
V: TRBV5-1
CDR3: CASSAGRNYEQYF

J: TRBJ1-1
V: TRBV30
CDR3: CAWRRWGTENTEAFF